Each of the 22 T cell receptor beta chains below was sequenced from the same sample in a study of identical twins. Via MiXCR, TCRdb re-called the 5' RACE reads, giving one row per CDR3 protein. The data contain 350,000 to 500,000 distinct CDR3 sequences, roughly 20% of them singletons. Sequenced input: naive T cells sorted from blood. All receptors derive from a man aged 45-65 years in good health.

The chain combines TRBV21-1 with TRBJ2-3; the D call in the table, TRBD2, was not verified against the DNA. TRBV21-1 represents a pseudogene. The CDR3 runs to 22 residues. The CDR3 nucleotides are TGTGCCAGCTCCCAGACTAGCGGGGTGATTTTTTCTAGTTTACGGGTCACAGATACGCAGTATTTT. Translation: CASSQTSGVIFSSLRVTDTQYF.

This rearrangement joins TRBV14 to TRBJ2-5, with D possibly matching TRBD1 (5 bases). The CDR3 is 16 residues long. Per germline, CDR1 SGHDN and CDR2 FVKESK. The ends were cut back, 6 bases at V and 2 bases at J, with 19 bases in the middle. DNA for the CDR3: TGTGCCAGCAGTCTGGATAAGGGGTTATTGCAAGAGACCCAGTACTTC. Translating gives CASSLDKGLLQETQYF.

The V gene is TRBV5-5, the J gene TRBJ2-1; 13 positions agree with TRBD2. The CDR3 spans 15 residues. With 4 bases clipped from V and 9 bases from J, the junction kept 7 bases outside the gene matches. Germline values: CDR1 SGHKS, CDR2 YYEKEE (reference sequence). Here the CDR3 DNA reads TGTGCCAGCAGCGACCGACTAGCGGGAGGTGGTGAGCAGTTCTTC. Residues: CASSDRLAGGGEQFF.

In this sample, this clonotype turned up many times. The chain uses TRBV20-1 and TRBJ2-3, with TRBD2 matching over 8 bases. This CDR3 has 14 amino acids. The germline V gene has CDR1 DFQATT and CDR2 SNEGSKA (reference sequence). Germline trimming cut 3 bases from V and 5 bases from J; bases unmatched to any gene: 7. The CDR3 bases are TGCAGTGCTAGCGTAGCGGGGTATTTAGATACGCAGTATTTT. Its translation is CSASVAGYLDTQYF.

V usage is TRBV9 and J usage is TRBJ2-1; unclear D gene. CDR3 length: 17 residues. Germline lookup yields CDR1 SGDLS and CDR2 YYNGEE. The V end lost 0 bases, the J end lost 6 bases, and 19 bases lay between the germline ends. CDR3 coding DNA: TGTGCCAGCAGCGTAGACTCGATGTCTATACCCTTCAATGAGCAGTTCTTC. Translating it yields CASSVDSMSIPFNEQFF. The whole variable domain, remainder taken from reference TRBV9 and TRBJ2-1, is DSGVTQTPKHLITATGQRVTLRCSPRSGDLSVYWYQQSLDQGLQFLIQYYNGEERAKGNILERFSAQQFPDLHSELNLSSLELGDSALYFCASSVDSMSIPFNEQFFGPGTRLTVL.

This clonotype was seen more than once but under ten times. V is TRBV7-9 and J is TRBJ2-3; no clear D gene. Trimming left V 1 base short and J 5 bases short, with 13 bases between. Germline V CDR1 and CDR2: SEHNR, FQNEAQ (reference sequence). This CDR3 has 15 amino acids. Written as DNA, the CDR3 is TGTGCCAGCAGCTTAGTGAGTGGGGTGGTAGATACGCAGTATTTT. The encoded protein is CASSLVSGVVDTQYF. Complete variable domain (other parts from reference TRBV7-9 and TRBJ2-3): DTGVSQNPRHKITKRGQNVTFRCDPISEHNRLYWYRQTLGQGPEFLTYFQNEAQLEKSRLLSDRFSAERPKGSFSTLEIQRTEQGDSAMYLCASSLVSGVVDTQYFGPGTRLTVL.

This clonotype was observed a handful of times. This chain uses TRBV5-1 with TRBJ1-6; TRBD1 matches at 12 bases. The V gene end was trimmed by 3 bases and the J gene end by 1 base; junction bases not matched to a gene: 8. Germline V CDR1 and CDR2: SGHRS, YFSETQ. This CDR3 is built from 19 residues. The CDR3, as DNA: TGCGCCAGCAGCTCGGTACCGGGACAGGGGGCTTCCTATAATTCACCCCTCCACTTT. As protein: CASSSVPGQGASYNSPLHF.

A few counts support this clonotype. The CDR3 bases are TGTGCCAGCAGTTTAGCGGGACAGGGAAAGTACCAAGAGACCCAGTACTTC. Protein: CASSLAGQGKYQETQYF. The J gene is TRBJ2-5, the V gene TRBV12-3 or TRBV12-4; 9 nucleotides agree with TRBD1. The CDR3 sequence is 17 residues long. The junction had 5 bases not matched to a gene; V was cut back by 0 bases and J by 0 bases.

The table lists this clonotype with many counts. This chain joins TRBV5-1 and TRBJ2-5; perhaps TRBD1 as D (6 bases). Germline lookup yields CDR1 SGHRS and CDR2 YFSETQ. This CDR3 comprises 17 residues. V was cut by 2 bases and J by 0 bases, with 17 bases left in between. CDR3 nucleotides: TGCGCCAGCAGCTTCAGGGGTCCAGGCAGAAACCAAGAGACCCAGTACTTC. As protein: CASSFRGPGRNQETQYF.

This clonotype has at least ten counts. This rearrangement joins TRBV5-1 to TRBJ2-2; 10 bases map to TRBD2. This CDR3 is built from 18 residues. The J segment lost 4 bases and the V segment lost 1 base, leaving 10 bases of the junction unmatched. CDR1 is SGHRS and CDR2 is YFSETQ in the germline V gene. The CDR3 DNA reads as TGCGCCAGCAGCTTGAGGGTCCCCTCTAGCGGGGGCACCGGGGAGCTGTTTTTT. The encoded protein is CASSLRVPSSGGTGELFF.

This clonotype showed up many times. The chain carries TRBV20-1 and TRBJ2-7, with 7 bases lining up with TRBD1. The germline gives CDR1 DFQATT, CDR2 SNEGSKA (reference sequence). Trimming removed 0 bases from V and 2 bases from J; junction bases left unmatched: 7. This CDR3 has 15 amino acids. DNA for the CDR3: TGCAGTGCTAGAGATAGGATGCAGGGGGCCTACGAGCAGTACTTC. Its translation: CSARDRMQGAYEQYF.

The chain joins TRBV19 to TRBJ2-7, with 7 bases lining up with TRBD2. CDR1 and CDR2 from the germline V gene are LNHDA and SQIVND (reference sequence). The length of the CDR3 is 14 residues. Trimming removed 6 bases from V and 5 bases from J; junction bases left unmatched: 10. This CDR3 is CASSRAGRGDEQYF. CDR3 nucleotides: TGTGCCAGTAGCCGAGCGGGGCGTGGTGACGAGCAGTACTTC.

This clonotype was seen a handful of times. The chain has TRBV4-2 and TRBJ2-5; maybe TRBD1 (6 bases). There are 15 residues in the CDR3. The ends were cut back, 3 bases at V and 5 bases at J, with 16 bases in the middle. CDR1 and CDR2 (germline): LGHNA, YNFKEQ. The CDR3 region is CASSHARDTRETQYF. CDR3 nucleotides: TGTGCCAGCAGCCACGCACGGGACACGAGGGAGACCCAGTACTTC.

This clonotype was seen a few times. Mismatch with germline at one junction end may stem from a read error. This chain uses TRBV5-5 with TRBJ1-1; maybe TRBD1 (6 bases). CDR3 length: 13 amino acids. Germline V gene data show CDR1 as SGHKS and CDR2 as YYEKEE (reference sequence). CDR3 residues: CASSPGDGNTEAF. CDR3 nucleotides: TGTGCCAGCAGCCCAGGGGACGGGAACACTGAAGCTTTT.

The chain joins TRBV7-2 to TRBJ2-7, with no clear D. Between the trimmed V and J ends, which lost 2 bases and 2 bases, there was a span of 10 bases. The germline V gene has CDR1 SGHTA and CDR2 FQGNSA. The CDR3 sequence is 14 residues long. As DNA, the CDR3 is TGTGCCAGCAGCTTATTGTCTCTAGCCTACGAGCAGTACTTC. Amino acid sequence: CASSLLSLAYEQYF.

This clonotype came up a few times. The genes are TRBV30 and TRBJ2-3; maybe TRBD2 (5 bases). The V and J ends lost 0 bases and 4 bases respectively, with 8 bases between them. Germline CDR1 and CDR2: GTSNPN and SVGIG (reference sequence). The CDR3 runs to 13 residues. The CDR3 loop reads CAWSVGSADTQYF. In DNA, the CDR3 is TGTGCCTGGAGTGTAGGGAGTGCAGATACGCAGTATTTT.

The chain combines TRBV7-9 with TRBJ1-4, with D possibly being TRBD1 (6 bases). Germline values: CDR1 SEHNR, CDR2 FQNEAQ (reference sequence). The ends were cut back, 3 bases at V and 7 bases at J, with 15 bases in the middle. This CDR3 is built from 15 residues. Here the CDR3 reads CASSFQGRVGEKLFF. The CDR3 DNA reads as TGTGCCAGCAGCTTCCAGGGGCGGGTTGGTGAAAAACTGTTTTTT.

Written as DNA, the CDR3 is TGCGCCAGCAGTGAATTTTCTTTTGGACAGGAGGGGGAAGGCTACACCTTC. Translated: CASSEFSFGQEGEGYTF. The rearrangement links TRBV10-2 to TRBJ1-2, with 7 bases matching TRBD1. Germline V lookup: CDR1 WSHSY, CDR2 SAAADI. The junction had 18 bases not matched to a gene; V was cut back by 3 bases and J by 8 bases. There are 17 residues in the CDR3.

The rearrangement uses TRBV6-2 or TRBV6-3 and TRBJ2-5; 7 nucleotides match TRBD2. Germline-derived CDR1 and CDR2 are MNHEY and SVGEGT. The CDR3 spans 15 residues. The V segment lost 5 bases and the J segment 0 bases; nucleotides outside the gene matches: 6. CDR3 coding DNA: TGTGCCAGCAGTCGGACTAGTTGGGACCAAGAGACCCAGTACTTC. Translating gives CASSRTSWDQETQYF.

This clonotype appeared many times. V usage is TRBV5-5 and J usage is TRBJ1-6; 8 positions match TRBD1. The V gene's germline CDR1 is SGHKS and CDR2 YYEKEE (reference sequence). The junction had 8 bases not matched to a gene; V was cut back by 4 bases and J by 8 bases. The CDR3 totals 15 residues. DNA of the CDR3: TGTGCCAGCAGCCCAAGGACAGGGACCGATTCACCCCTCCACTTT. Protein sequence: CASSPRTGTDSPLHF.

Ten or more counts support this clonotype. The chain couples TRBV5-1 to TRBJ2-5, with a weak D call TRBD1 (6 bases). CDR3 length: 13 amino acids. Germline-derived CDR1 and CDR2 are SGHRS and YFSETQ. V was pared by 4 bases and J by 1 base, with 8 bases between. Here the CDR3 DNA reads TGCGCCAGCAGCAAGGACAGCCAAGAGACCCAGTACTTC. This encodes CASSKDSQETQYF.

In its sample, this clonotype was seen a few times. CDR3 protein: CSAPGLSQPQHF. The CDR3, as DNA: TGCAGTGCCCCAGGGTTGAGTCAGCCCCAGCATTTT. The rearrangement uses TRBV20-1 and TRBJ1-5; TRBD1 is a possible D gene (5 bases). With 6 bases removed from V and 6 bases from J, the gap between germline ends came to 12 bases. The CDR3 sequence is 12 residues long. Germline V gene lookup returns CDR1 DFQATT and CDR2 SNEGSKA (reference sequence).